A single T cell receptor beta chain is shown here with its context. Original data processing: Amplifying reference gene primers gave estimates of nucleated cell counts. Assay used: immunoSEQ multiplex PCR; TCRdb lists only in-frame clones, some missing. V, J and clone size are taken as reported in that table, and D and trimming were inferred from the DNA itself. This sample has some 390,000 clones, with approximately 86% found just once. This CDR3 has 16 residues. Deletions cut 7 bases from V and 0 bases from J, with 17 bases between. The V gene's germline CDR1 is LNHDA and CDR2 SQIVND (reference sequence). The sample belongs to a study of blood T cell repertoires in COVID-19. Looking at the study overall: PBMCs, B-cell-depleted T cells, or T cells were the source of the cDNA or gDNA that made up the material.

The genes are TRBV19 and TRBJ2-3, with D possibly matching TRBD1 (6 bases). The sample taken for sequencing was peripheral blood. The TCR sequence derives from a human donor in a cohort sampled during active COVID-19. CDR3 nucleotide sequence: TGTGCCAGTACTGGAAGGGGGACGGAAAGCACAGATACGCAGTATTTT. It translates to CASTGRGTESTDTQYF.